What follows are 29 T cell receptor beta chains derived from one specimen sequenced in a study of response to subunit inactivated influenza vaccine. In TCRdb, the RT-PCR reads were re-called with MiXCR into one record per CDR3 protein. The sample lists around 180,000 distinct CDR3 sequences, approximately 8.7% seen once, with about 11% in the top ten. Sequencing was performed on non-naive T cells sorted from PBMCs, taken on the day of vaccination. Source of these receptors: a man aged 45-65 years who received an inactivated influenza vaccine.

This clonotype turned up a few times. The chain joins TRBV15 to TRBJ2-6, with D possibly being TRBD1 (6 bases). CDR1 is LNHNV and CDR2 is YYDKDF in the germline V gene (reference sequence). The CDR3 is made up of 19 amino acids. Trimming took off 4 bases at V and 0 bases at J, with 19 bases between the two ends. The CDR3 here is CATSKITGQFDSGANVLTF. The CDR3 DNA follows: TGTGCCACCAGCAAAATTACAGGACAGTTTGACTCTGGGGCCAACGTCCTGACTTTC.

This clonotype turned up a few times. V gene TRBV12-3 or TRBV12-4 combines with J gene TRBJ2-1; D perhaps matches TRBD2 (10 bases). The CDR3 sequence is 18 residues long. Trimming cost V 6 bases and J 3 bases, with 24 bases left between them. CDR3 region: CASSSGQGLAGDYNEQFF. In DNA form, the CDR3 reads TGTGCCAGCAGCTCGGGACAGGGCCTAGCGGGAGACTACAATGAGCAGTTCTTC.

The rearrangement joins TRBV12-3 or TRBV12-4 to TRBJ2-1; D gene uncertain. Trimming shortened V by 4 bases and J by 4 bases, and 8 bases separated the two germline ends. CDR3 length equals 13 residues. CDR3 DNA sequence: TGTGCCAGCAGTTCAGTAGAGTACAATGAGCAGTTCTTC. It yields the protein CASSSVEYNEQFF.

This clonotype appeared a few times. The CDR3 loop reads CSALNTGGGEKLFF. The DNA for the CDR3 is TGCAGTGCTCTCAACACAGGGGGCGGTGAAAAACTGTTTTTT. V is TRBV20-1 and J is TRBJ1-4; TRBD1 agrees at 9 bases. With V trimmed by 5 bases and J by 7 bases, 8 bases remained unmatched. The CDR3 length is 14 residues. Germline lookup yields CDR1 DFQATT and CDR2 SNEGSKA (reference sequence).

Ten or more counts support this clonotype. V and J are TRBV10-2 and TRBJ2-2, with 10 bases matching TRBD2. CDR1 is WSHSY, CDR2 SAAADI, per germline. V shed 5 bases and J 4 bases; nucleotides not matched to a gene: 7. The CDR3 totals 16 residues. CDR3 bases: TGCGCCAGCAGTAAGCGGGGGGGCGTTAGCACCGGGGAGCTGTTTTTT. Translating gives CASSKRGGVSTGELFF.

This clonotype was counted ten times or more. The V and J genes are TRBV20-1 and TRBJ2-7; possibly TRBD2 for D (6 bases). This CDR3 comprises 16 residues. V lost 2 bases, J lost 2 bases, and 19 bases lay in between. From germline, CDR1 is DFQATT and CDR2 SNEGSKA (reference sequence). CDR3 sequence reads: CSARYGVEVAAYEQYF. CDR3 sequence (DNA): TGCAGTGCTAGATACGGAGTGGAGGTAGCGGCCTACGAGCAGTACTTC.

This clonotype has at least ten counts. The rearrangement links TRBV5-1 to TRBJ2-7; 11 nucleotides agree with TRBD2. This CDR3 has 15 amino acids. With 3 bases clipped from V and 2 bases from J, the junction kept 4 bases outside the gene matches. In germline, CDR1 is SGHRS, CDR2 YFSETQ. CDR3 region: CASSSTSGITYEQYF. DNA for the CDR3: TGCGCCAGCAGCTCGACTAGCGGGATAACCTACGAGCAGTACTTC.

The sample holds a few counts of this clonotype. The chain has TRBV2 and TRBJ1-1; a weak D match, TRBD1 (6 bases). V shed 1 base and J shed 6 bases, with 9 bases lying between them. This CDR3 has 13 residues. In germline, CDR1 is SNHLY, CDR2 FYNNEI. The CDR3 protein is CASSEGRQAEAFF. Here the CDR3 DNA reads TGTGCCAGCAGTGAAGGGCGACAGGCTGAAGCTTTCTTT.

This clonotype has a count of ten or more. The chain combines TRBV10-3 with TRBJ1-1, with 10 bases matching TRBD1. V gave up 0 bases and J gave up 0 bases; unmatched junction bases: 7. This CDR3 region has 18 residues. CDR1 ENHRY and CDR2 SYGVKD come from the germline V gene. CDR3 sequence: CAISESWLTGGMNTEAFF. The CDR3 DNA reads TGTGCCATCAGTGAGTCGTGGCTGACAGGGGGCATGAACACTGAAGCTTTCTTT.

This clonotype has ten or more counts. The rearrangement links TRBV5-1 to TRBJ2-3; 12 positions agree with TRBD2. CDR3 length: 17 residues. CDR1 SGHRS and CDR2 YFSETQ come from the germline V gene. V was clipped by 4 bases and J by 1 base; unmatched bases: 7. This CDR3 is CASSPYLAGGGTDTQYF. CDR3 bases: TGCGCCAGCAGCCCCTACCTAGCGGGGGGGGGCACAGATACGCAGTATTTT. The complete variable domain, with remaining parts taken from reference TRBV5-1 and TRBJ2-3, reads KAGVTQTPRYLIKTRGQQVTLSCSPISGHRSVSWYQQTPGQGLQFLFEYFSETQRNKGNFPGRFSGRQFSNSRSEMNVSTLELGDSALYLCASSPYLAGGGTDTQYFGPGTRLTVL.

The gene calls are TRBV6-5 and TRBJ1-1, with D perhaps matching TRBD1 (5 bases). V was trimmed by 2 bases and J by 1 base, leaving 8 bases between them. The CDR3 covers 14 residues. Germline-derived CDR1 and CDR2 are MNHEY and SVGAGI. The CDR3 DNA reads TGTGCCAGCAGTTACCAGGGAGGGAACACTGAAGCTTTCTTT. It codes for CASSYQGGNTEAFF.

This clonotype has a count of ten or more. The J gene is TRBJ2-1, the V gene TRBV7-2, with unresolved D. V shed 5 bases and J shed 3 bases, with 11 bases lying between them. The germline V gene encodes CDR1 SGHTA and CDR2 FQGNSA. The CDR3 contains 14 residues. In nucleotides, the CDR3 is TGTGCCAGCAGCCCGAGACCCAACTACAATGAGCAGTTCTTC. Residues: CASSPRPNYNEQFF. Supplemented by reference TRBV7-2 and TRBJ2-1, the full variable domain reads GAGVSQSPSNKVTEKGKDVELRCDPISGHTALYWYRQSLGQGLEFLIYFQGNSAPDKSGLPSDRFSAERTGGSVSTLTIQRTQQEDSAVYLCASSPRPNYNEQFFGPGTRLTVL.

This clonotype was found many times. The V call is TRBV29-1, the J call TRBJ1-1; 7 bases are shared with TRBD1. With V trimmed by 6 bases and J by 5 bases, 6 bases remained unmatched. The CDR3 runs 12 residues. Germline V gives CDR1 SQVTM, CDR2 ANQGSEA. CDR3 in amino acids: CSVDRRETEAFF. The CDR3 DNA reads TGCAGCGTGGACAGGCGTGAGACTGAAGCTTTCTTT.

The V gene is TRBV2, the J gene TRBJ2-3; D is perhaps TRBD1 or TRBD2 (5 bases each). Looked up from germline, CDR1 is SNHLY and CDR2 is FYNNEI. The CDR3 consists of 13 residues. V lost 6 bases to trimming and J lost 1 base, with 8 bases between them. CDR3 bases: TGTGCCAGCAGGACGGGGCGCACAGATACGCAGTATTTT. Its protein product is CASRTGRTDTQYF.

This clonotype occurred many times. This sequence joins TRBV7-8 and TRBJ1-2; TRBD1 is a possible D gene (5 bases). The germline V gene has CDR1 SGHVS and CDR2 FQNEAQ. The CDR3 is 13 amino acids. The V and J ends lost 5 bases and 7 bases respectively, with 14 bases between them. The DNA of the CDR3 is TGTGCCAGCAGCACCGGGGGGTACGGTGGCTACACCTTC. It specifies CASSTGGYGGYTF.

The sample holds many counts of this clonotype. The CDR3 DNA reads as TGCAGTGCTGTCCCCCCATATCCTTACGAGCAGTACTTC. Translated, it gives CSAVPPYPYEQYF. The chain carries TRBV20-1 and TRBJ2-7; D gene unclear. V shed 5 bases and J shed 4 bases, with 15 bases lying between them. From germline, CDR1 is DFQATT and CDR2 SNEGSKA (reference sequence). The CDR3 is 13 residues long.

This clonotype was counted a few times. The chain is built from TRBV5-1 and TRBJ2-3; D call uncertain. Germline CDR1 SGHRS, CDR2 YFSETQ. The CDR3 sequence is 14 residues long. With 5 bases removed from V and 0 bases from J, the gap between germline ends came to 10 bases. The CDR3 DNA follows: TGCGCCAGCAGTTCCCTTTCTAGCACAGATACGCAGTATTTT. It yields the protein CASSSLSSTDTQYF.

A few counts support this clonotype. This rearrangement joins TRBV5-6 to TRBJ2-1; tentatively, D is TRBD2 (6 bases). CDR1 is SGHDT, CDR2 YYEEEE, per germline. This CDR3 region has 18 residues. Trimming cost V 0 bases and J 7 bases, with 23 bases left between them. The CDR3 is CASSLGPGLLDNMNEQFF. CDR3 nucleotides: TGTGCCAGCAGCTTGGGCCCGGGACTTCTAGATAATATGAATGAGCAGTTCTTC.

On this clonotype: A much larger clonotype is one base distant, so this may be a read error. This chain uses TRBV12-3 or TRBV12-4 with TRBJ2-1; TRBD2 aligns across 8 bases. CDR3 length: 15 residues. V was pared by 5 bases and J by 9 bases, with 12 bases of the junction left unmatched. CDR3 nucleotides: TGTGCCAGCAGTAAGAGCCGGGGGGGGGACACTGAGCAGTTCTTC. It specifies CASSKSRGGDTEQFF.

The V call is TRBV6-6, the J call TRBJ2-7; D ambiguous. The CDR3 runs to 13 residues. V was shortened by 8 bases and J by 5 bases, with 16 bases between the two germline ends. The germline V gene encodes CDR1 MNHNY and CDR2 SVGAGI (reference sequence). The CDR3 spells CASGQAPAHEQYF. CDR3 sequence (DNA): TGTGCCAGCGGCCAGGCCCCCGCCCACGAGCAGTACTTC.

This clonotype came up many times. The CDR3 loop is CSAESVSTDTQYF. CDR3 nucleotides: TGCAGTGCTGAAAGCGTATCCACAGATACGCAGTATTTT. The V and J genes are TRBV20-1 and TRBJ2-3; D not resolved. Trimming stripped 5 bases from V and 2 bases from J, with 11 bases between. This CDR3 is 13 amino acids long. In germline, CDR1 is DFQATT, CDR2 SNEGSKA (reference sequence).

This clonotype was observed many times. CDR3 amino acids: CSATPFGHPPDTQYF. For the CDR3, the DNA is TGCAGTGCTACCCCTTTTGGACACCCTCCAGATACGCAGTATTTT. V is TRBV20-1 and J is TRBJ2-3; perhaps TRBD1 as D (5 bases). Trimming took 4 bases from V and 4 from J, leaving 18 bases between them. Germline V gene lookup returns CDR1 DFQATT and CDR2 SNEGSKA (reference sequence). This CDR3 has 15 amino acids.

CDR3: CASTIQGTETQYF. In DNA form, the CDR3 reads TGCGCCAGCACTATTCAGGGGACCGAGACCCAGTACTTC. The chain has TRBV5-1 and TRBJ2-5; tentative D call: TRBD1 (6 bases). Germline-derived CDR1 and CDR2 are SGHRS and YFSETQ. This CDR3 spans 13 amino acids. Trimming left V 6 bases short and J 5 bases short, with 14 bases between.

This clonotype has a count of ten or more. As DNA, the CDR3 is TGTGCCAGCAGTGATCGAGGTGCAACTAATGAAAAACTGTTTTTT. Translation gives CASSDRGATNEKLFF. V and J are TRBV25-1 and TRBJ1-4; D not resolved. Germline V gene lookup returns CDR1 MGHDK and CDR2 SYGVNS. Trimming cost V 3 bases and J 0 bases, with 8 bases left between them. CDR3 size: 15 residues.

This clonotype showed up just a few times. This rearrangement joins TRBV28 to TRBJ2-7; D gene unclear. In germline, CDR1 is MDHEN, CDR2 SYDVKM. Trimming cost V 6 bases and J 3 bases, with 9 bases left between them. The CDR3 sequence is 12 residues long. CDR3 coding DNA: TGTGCCAGCAGGGACCCCTACTACGAGCAGTACTTC. It encodes CASRDPYYEQYF. The full variable domain, completed using reference TRBV28 and TRBJ2-7, is DVKVTQSSRYLVKRTGEKVFLECVQDMDHENMFWYRQDPGLGLRLIYFSYDVKMKEKGDIPEGYSVSREKKERFSLILESASTNQTSMYLCASRDPYYEQYFGPGTRLTVT.

V usage is TRBV20-1 and J usage is TRBJ2-5; 7 bases agree with TRBD2. Germline values: CDR1 DFQATT, CDR2 SNEGSKA (reference sequence). The CDR3 length is 19 residues. Trimming cost V 0 bases and J 5 bases; bases outside gene matches: 21. CDR3 sequence: CSARDSLRLRSGTIETQYF. The CDR3 coding sequence is TGCAGTGCTAGAGATTCCTTACGTTTGAGATCCGGGACTATTGAGACCCAGTACTTC.

CDR3 bases: TGCAGCGGGGGGGAGCGATACAATGAGCAGTTCTTC. The encoded protein is CSGGERYNEQFF. V is TRBV29-1 and J is TRBJ2-1; possibly TRBD2 for D (6 bases). The CDR3 is 12 residues long. Deletions cut 7 bases from V and 4 bases from J, with 11 bases between. Germline CDR1 and CDR2: SQVTM and ANQGSEA.

V and J are TRBV3-1 and TRBJ2-5; D is undetermined. The CDR3 extends over 15 amino acids. Trimming left V 7 bases short and J 5 bases short, with 20 bases between. CDR1 LGHDT and CDR2 YNNKEL come from the germline V gene (reference sequence). CDR3 sequence (DNA): TGTGCCAGCAACATGAGGCGGAGCACACGGGAGACCCAGTACTTC. It is translated as CASNMRRSTRETQYF.

This clonotype was seen only a few times. The chain carries TRBV27 and TRBJ2-7, with D possibly being TRBD1 (6 bases). This CDR3 is 15 amino acids long. Trimming pared 4 bases from V and 3 bases from J, leaving 16 bases between. Germline V CDR1 and CDR2: MNHEY, SMNVEV (reference sequence). CDR3 DNA sequence: TGTGCCAGCAGTTCACGAATTACAGGGTTCTACGAGCAGTACTTC. It is translated as CASSSRITGFYEQYF.